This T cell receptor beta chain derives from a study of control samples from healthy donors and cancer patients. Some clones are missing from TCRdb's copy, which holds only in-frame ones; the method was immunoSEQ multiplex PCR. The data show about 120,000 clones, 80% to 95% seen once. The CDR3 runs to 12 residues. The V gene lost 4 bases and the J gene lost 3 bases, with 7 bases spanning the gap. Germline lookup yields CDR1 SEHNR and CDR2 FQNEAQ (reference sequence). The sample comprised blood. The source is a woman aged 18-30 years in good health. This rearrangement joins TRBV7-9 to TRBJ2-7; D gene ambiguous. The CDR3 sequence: CASSSSIYEQYF. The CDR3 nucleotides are TGTGCCAGCAGCTCGAGTATCTACGAGCAGTACTTC.